Listed below are T cell receptor beta chains from one sample, sequenced in a study of T cell responses to AZD1222 COVID-19 vaccine. This table comes from immunoSEQ multiplex PCR, and its TCRdb copy is limited to in-frame clones, with some not included. Here the sample spans about 120,000 clones, about 93% being singletons. The specimen comprised peripheral blood, sampled 28 days after the second AZD1222 dose. These receptor sequences come from an adult who received the AZD1222 COVID-19 vaccine. CDR3s include the opening cysteine and the closing phenylalanine or tryptophan. The D gene is left open where the match is weak. Where a row states a size, it is once, few, many or the class of an expanded clone; other rows omit it.

d_call	v_call	j_call	clone_size	cdr3_nt	cdr3_aa
TRBD1	TRBV2	TRBJ1-2	NA	TGTGCCAGCAGCACAGGGGTTCCGGAGCGTGGCTACACCTTC	CASSTGVPERGYTF
TRBD1	TRBV2	TRBJ1-2	NA	TGTGCCAGCGGATTGGACAGGGGAGATTGGGGCTACACCTTC	CASGLDRGDWGYTF
NA	TRBV14	TRBJ2-3	NA	TGTGCCAGCAGCCAAGGATTGACAGGCGGGCAGTATTTT	CASSQGLTGGQYF
TRBD2	TRBV5-6	TRBJ2-5	few	TGTGCCAGCAGCGTCAGCGGGAGGGCGTACTTC	CASSVSGRAYF
NA	TRBV7-9	TRBJ1-2	NA	TGTGCCAGCAGCTTAGCAGGGCCCTATGGCTACACCTTC	CASSLAGPYGYTF
NA	TRBV5-1	TRBJ2-3	NA	TGCGCCAGCAGCTTGAACGCAGATACGCAGTATTTT	CASSLNADTQYF
NA	TRBV6-5	TRBJ1-2	NA	TGTGCCAGCAGACACTCCGGGGATAATGGCTACACCTTC	CASRHSGDNGYTF
NA	TRBV2	TRBJ2-3	NA	TGTGCCAGCAGTGACAGGAATCCTACAGATACGCAGTATTTT	CASSDRNPTDTQYF
NA	TRBV12-3/TRBV12-4	TRBJ1-2	once	TGTGCCAGCAACTCTCGGGGCTATGGCTACACCTTC	CASNSRGYGYTF
TRBD2	TRBV19	TRBJ2-7	NA	TGTGCCAGTAGCGGACTAGCGGGAGATAGGGGATACGAGCAGTACTTC	CASSGLAGDRGYEQYF
TRBD1	TRBV30	TRBJ1-5	once	TGTGCCTGGACCCGGACAGGGGTGGATCAGCCCCAGCATTTT	CAWTRTGVDQPQHF
NA	TRBV3-1/TRBV3-2	TRBJ2-7	NA	TGTGCCAGCAGCCACAGGGGATCCTACGAGCAGTACTTC	CASSHRGSYEQYF
NA	TRBV7-2	TRBJ1-5	NA	TGTGCCAGCAGCCAAGGGGATCAGCCCCAGCATTTT	CASSQGDQPQHF
NA	TRBV5-5	TRBJ1-1	NA	TGTGCCAGCAGCTTTCACACCCCTGTGGGGGCGAACACTGAAGCTTTCTTT	CASSFHTPVGANTEAFF
NA	TRBV7-9	TRBJ2-2	NA	TGTGCCAGCAGCTCTAGACAGGACACCGGGGAGCTGTTTTTT	CASSSRQDTGELFF
NA	TRBV6-2/TRBV6-3	TRBJ2-1	NA	TGTGCCAGCAGTCGTTCCGGGGGTCGACGGCAGTTCTTC	CASSRSGGRRQFF
NA	TRBV5-1	TRBJ1-2	NA	TGCGCCAGCAGCCGGACACACTATGGCTACACCTTC	CASSRTHYGYTF
NA	TRBV28	TRBJ1-1	NA	TGTGCCGGCAGGGACGGGCCTGAAGCTTTCTTT	CAGRDGPEAFF
NA	TRBV6-5	TRBJ2-7	NA	TGTGCCAGCAGGGGGGGCTCCTACGAGCAGTACTTC	CASRGGSYEQYF
NA	TRBV3-1/TRBV3-2	TRBJ1-6	few	TGTGCCAGCAGCCAGACGGGGGGCTCACCCCTCCACTTT	CASSQTGGSPLHF
NA	TRBV6-5	TRBJ1-6	NA	TGTGCCAGCAGTTACGACAGCCTGTCACCCCTCCACTTT	CASSYDSLSPLHF
NA	TRBV6-5	TRBJ2-7	NA	TGTGCCAGCAGTTACTCCAGGTGGCAGGGCCACGAGCAGTACTTC	CASSYSRWQGHEQYF
NA	TRBV24-1	TRBJ1-2	NA	TGTGCCACCAGTGATTCGTCGGGGGGAGTCAGTTACGGCTACACCTTC	CATSDSSGGVSYGYTF
TRBD1	TRBV7-2	TRBJ2-1	NA	TGTGCCAGCAGCCCGGACAGGGGGAGGAATGAGCAGTTCTTC	CASSPDRGRNEQFF
NA	TRBV11-2	TRBJ2-1	NA	TGTGCCAGCACCATTAGCGGTAACTCCTACAATGAGCAGTTCTTC	CASTISGNSYNEQFF
TRBD1	TRBV5-5	TRBJ2-3	once	TGTGCCAGCAGCTTGGTCGGGACAGGGACCACAGATACGCAGTATTTT	CASSLVGTGTTDTQYF
TRBD2	TRBV10-1	TRBJ2-1	NA	TGCGCCGGCTCACCGGGACTAGCGGGATTTGAGCAGTTCTTC	CAGSPGLAGFEQFF
NA	TRBV9	TRBJ2-1	NA	TGTGCCAGCAGCGTAGCTGCCGGCCACTCCTACAATGAGCAGTTCTTC	CASSVAAGHSYNEQFF
NA	TRBV19	TRBJ1-5	NA	TGTGCCAGTAGTATATCCCTCAATCAGCCCCAGCATTTT	CASSISLNQPQHF
TRBD1	TRBV9	TRBJ1-4	once	TGTGCCAGCAGCCCACTGGACAGGGTACCTAATAATGAAAAACTGTTTTTT	CASSPLDRVPNNEKLFF
NA	TRBV30	TRBJ1-2	NA	TGTGCCTGGAGCAGGGAGAACTATGGCTACACCTTC	CAWSRENYGYTF
NA	TRBV11-2	TRBJ2-5	NA	TGTGCCAGCAGCTTAGATGGGGGACGAGAGACCCAGTACTTC	CASSLDGGRETQYF
NA	TRBV18	TRBJ2-5	NA	TGTGCCAGCTCAAAGGGACTGACCGAAGAGACCCAGTACTTC	CASSKGLTEETQYF
NA	TRBV2	TRBJ1-2	NA	TGTGCCAGCAGTGTTGCAGGGGTTGGTGGCTACACCTTC	CASSVAGVGGYTF
NA	TRBV5-1	TRBJ1-3	NA	TGCGCCAGCAGCCCGACGTTCGCGGGCACTTCTTCTGGAAACACCATATATTTT	CASSPTFAGTSSGNTIYF
NA	TRBV20-1	TRBJ2-7	NA	TGCAGTGCTAGTCGTGGGATGTTATACGAGCAGTACTTC	CSASRGMLYEQYF
TRBD2	TRBV5-8	TRBJ2-3	NA	TGTGCCAGCAGCCAAGACGGGACTAGCGGCACAGATACGCAGTATTTT	CASSQDGTSGTDTQYF
TRBD2	TRBV9	TRBJ2-5	NA	TGTGCCAGCAGCCCGACGAGCGGGGAAGAGACCCAGTACTTC	CASSPTSGEETQYF
TRBD2	TRBV6-2/TRBV6-3	TRBJ2-2	once	TGTGCCAGCAGTTCCGGGGGGGCATGGACCGGGGAGCTGTTTTTT	CASSSGGAWTGELFF
NA	TRBV6-6	TRBJ2-1	NA	TGTGCCAGCAGTTACGACGGGATGGTCGATGAGCAGTTCTTC	CASSYDGMVDEQFF
TRBD1	TRBV5-6	TRBJ1-6	NA	TGTGCCAGCAGCCCCGGACAGGGAGATAATTCACCCCTCCACTTT	CASSPGQGDNSPLHF
TRBD1	TRBV6-1	TRBJ1-2	NA	TGTGCCAGCAGTTGGGGACAGGCCTATGGCTACACCTTC	CASSWGQAYGYTF
TRBD2	TRBV4-3	TRBJ2-1	NA	TGCGCCAGCAGCCAAGGAGCTAGCGGGGGCAGGAATGAGCAGTTCTTC	CASSQGASGGRNEQFF
TRBD2	TRBV7-2	TRBJ2-2	NA	TGTGCCAGCAGTCTAGCGGGGGGGCCGAACACCGGGGAGCTGTTTTTT	CASSLAGGPNTGELFF
TRBD1	TRBV9	TRBJ2-3	NA	TGTGCCAGCACGAGGACAGGGGACACAGATACGCAGTATTTT	CASTRTGDTDTQYF
NA	TRBV11-2	TRBJ1-2	NA	TGTGCCAGCGGCCATTCACGGGCCAACCCTGGCTACACCTTC	CASGHSRANPGYTF
NA	TRBV28	TRBJ2-7	once	TGTGCCAGCACCAGAGCAAACAGGAGGTACGAGCAGTACTTC	CASTRANRRYEQYF
NA	TRBV19	TRBJ2-3	NA	TGTGCCAGTCGGAACAGAACAGCGAATACGCAGTATTTT	CASRNRTANTQYF
NA	TRBV9	TRBJ2-7	NA	TGTGCCAGCAGCGAGGGGACACGCTTAGGCGAGCAGTACTTC	CASSEGTRLGEQYF
NA	TRBV30	TRBJ1-2	NA	TGTGCCTGGAGTGATACAGGGACTTACGGCTACACCTTC	CAWSDTGTYGYTF
NA	TRBV9	TRBJ2-3	NA	TGTGCCAGCAGCGCCTCAGATACGCAGTATTTT	CASSASDTQYF
NA	TRBV4-3	TRBJ1-3	NA	TGCGCCAGCAGCCAAGATAGGGGATCTGGAAACACCATATATTTT	CASSQDRGSGNTIYF
TRBD1	TRBV5-6	TRBJ2-5	NA	TGTGCCAGCAGCGACAGGGTTAGAGAGACCCAGTACTTC	CASSDRVRETQYF
NA	TRBV27	TRBJ2-7	NA	TGTGCCAGCAGTTCCGGCCGCCGATACGAGCAGTACTTC	CASSSGRRYEQYF
TRBD2	TRBV18	TRBJ2-3	NA	TGTGCCAGCTCACCCACTAGCGGGGGGGCGATAGATACGCAGTATTTT	CASSPTSGGAIDTQYF
NA	TRBV6-5	TRBJ2-7	NA	TGTGCCAGCAGTTACGGCCGGGTTCAGAGGCTTTACGAGCAGTACTTC	CASSYGRVQRLYEQYF
NA	TRBV9	TRBJ2-3	NA	TGTGCCAGCAGCGTGCATGTCGGGGAAAATCTGGATACGCAGTATTTT	CASSVHVGENLDTQYF
TRBD2	TRBV5-1	TRBJ2-5	NA	TGCGCCAGCAGATCTAGCGGGGGGGCCCAAGAGACCCAGTACTTC	CASRSSGGAQETQYF
TRBD1	TRBV30	TRBJ1-5	NA	TGTGCCTGGAGTGCAAGGGGACAGGGAGATCAGCCCCAGCATTTT	CAWSARGQGDQPQHF